This T cell receptor (beta chain) was profiled in a study of cytomegalovirus exposure and HLA in healthy donors. The PCR was carried out with 60 Vbeta primers and 13 Jbeta primers. The method was immunoSEQ multiplex PCR; TCRdb's version includes in-frame clones alone and lacks a portion of them. The table records around 170,000 clones, over 80% of them present only once. Donors sampled were nominally healthy, though unrecorded immune exposures were likely. The CDR3 spans 14 residues. The V segment lost 2 bases and the J segment 2 bases; nucleotides outside the gene matches: 0. Germline CDR1 is PRHDT and CDR2 is FYEKMQ (reference sequence).

Sequencing was done on a sample of PBMCs. V is TRBV13 and J is TRBJ1-1, with 9 bases matching TRBD1. The source of this sequence is a woman aged 18 to 35 in good health and CMV-seronegative. CDR3 in DNA: TGTGCCAGCAGCTTAACAGGGGGCAACACTGAAGCTTTCTTT. Amino acid sequence: CASSLTGGNTEAFF.